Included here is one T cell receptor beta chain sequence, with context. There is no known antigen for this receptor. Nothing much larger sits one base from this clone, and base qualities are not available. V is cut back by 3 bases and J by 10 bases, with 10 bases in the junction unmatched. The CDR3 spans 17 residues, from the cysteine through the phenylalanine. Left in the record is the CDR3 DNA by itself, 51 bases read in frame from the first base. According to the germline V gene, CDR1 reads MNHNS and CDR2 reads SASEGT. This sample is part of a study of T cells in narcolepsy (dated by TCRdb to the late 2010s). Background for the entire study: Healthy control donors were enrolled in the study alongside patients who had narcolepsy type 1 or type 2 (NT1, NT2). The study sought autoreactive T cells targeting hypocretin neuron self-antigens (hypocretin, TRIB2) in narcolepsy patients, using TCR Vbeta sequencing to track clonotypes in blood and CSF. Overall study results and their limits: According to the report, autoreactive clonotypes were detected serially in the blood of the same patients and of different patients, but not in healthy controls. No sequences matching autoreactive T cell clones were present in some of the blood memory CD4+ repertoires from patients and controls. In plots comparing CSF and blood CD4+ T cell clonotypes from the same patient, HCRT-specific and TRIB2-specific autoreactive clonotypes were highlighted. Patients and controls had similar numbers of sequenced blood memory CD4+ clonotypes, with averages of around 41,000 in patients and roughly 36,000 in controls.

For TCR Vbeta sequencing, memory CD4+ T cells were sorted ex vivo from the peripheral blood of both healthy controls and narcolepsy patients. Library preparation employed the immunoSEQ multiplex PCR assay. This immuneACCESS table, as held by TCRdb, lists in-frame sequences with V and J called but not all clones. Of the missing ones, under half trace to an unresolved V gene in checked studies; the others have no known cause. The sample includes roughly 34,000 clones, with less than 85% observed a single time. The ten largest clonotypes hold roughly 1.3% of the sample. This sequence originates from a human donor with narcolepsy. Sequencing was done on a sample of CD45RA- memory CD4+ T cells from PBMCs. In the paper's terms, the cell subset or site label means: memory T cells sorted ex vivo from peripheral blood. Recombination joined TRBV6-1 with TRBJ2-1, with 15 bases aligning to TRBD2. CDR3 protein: CASSDGLAGGPLDEQFF. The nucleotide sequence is TGTGCCAGCAGTGATGGACTAGCGGGGGGGCCATTGGACGAGCAGTTCTTC.